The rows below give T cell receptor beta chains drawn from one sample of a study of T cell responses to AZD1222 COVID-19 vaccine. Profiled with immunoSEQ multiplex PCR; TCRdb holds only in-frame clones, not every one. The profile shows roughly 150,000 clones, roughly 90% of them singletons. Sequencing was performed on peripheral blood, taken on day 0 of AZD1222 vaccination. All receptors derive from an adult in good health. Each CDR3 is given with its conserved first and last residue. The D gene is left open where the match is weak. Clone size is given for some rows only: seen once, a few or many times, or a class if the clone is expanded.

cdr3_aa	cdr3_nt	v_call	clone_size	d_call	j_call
CASSLEQGPYEQYF	TGTGCCAGCAGCTTGGAACAGGGGCCCTACGAGCAGTACTTC	TRBV5-5	.	TRBD1	TRBJ2-7
CASSSPLAGVTDTQYF	TGTGCCAGCAGCTCCCCCCTAGCGGGGGTCACAGATACGCAGTATTTT	TRBV7-3	.	TRBD2	TRBJ2-3
CAWNTGTGVAGELFF	TGTGCCTGGAATACCGGGACAGGGGTGGCCGGGGAGCTGTTTTTT	TRBV30	once	TRBD1	TRBJ2-2
CASSEALRTGVGKYF	TGTGCCAGCAGTGAAGCGCTTAGGACAGGGGTTGGAAAGTACTTC	TRBV2	.	TRBD1	TRBJ2-7
CASSFGPDGYTF	TGTGCCAGCAGCTTCGGTCCCGACGGCTACACCTTC	TRBV7-9	few	.	TRBJ1-2
CASSYPSTGNNSPLHF	TGTGCCAGCAGTTACCCCTCGACAGGGAATAATTCACCCCTCCACTTT	TRBV6-5	.	TRBD1	TRBJ1-6
CASSDGRPSSYEQYF	TGTGCCAGCAGTGACGGCCGTCCTAGCTCCTACGAGCAGTACTTC	TRBV6-4	.	.	TRBJ2-7
CASSSGTGESYTF	TGTGCCAGCAGCTCCGGGACAGGGGAAAGCTACACCTTC	TRBV7-9	.	TRBD1	TRBJ1-2
CASSAPSYEQYF	TGCGCCAGCAGCGCCCCGTCCTACGAGCAGTACTTC	TRBV5-1	.	.	TRBJ2-7
CSASAAGTLTGETQYF	TGCAGCGCAAGCGCAGCCGGGACACTTACGGGAGAGACCCAGTACTTC	TRBV29-1	.	.	TRBJ2-5
CASSLPATQQFF	TGTGCCAGCAGCCTCCCGGCTACGCAGCAGTTCTTC	TRBV28	.	.	TRBJ2-1
CASSFAGTNTGELFF	TGTGCCAGCAGCTTTGCAGGGACCAACACCGGGGAGCTGTTTTTT	TRBV5-4	.	.	TRBJ2-2
CASSLIDPVNTEAFF	TGCGCCAGCAGCTTGATAGACCCGGTGAACACTGAAGCTTTCTTT	TRBV5-1	.	.	TRBJ1-1
CASSHQRLGQTSLEQYF	TGCGCCAGCAGCCACCAGAGGTTGGGTCAAACCTCCCTCGAGCAGTACTTC	TRBV4-3	.	.	TRBJ2-7
CASSFRGAQTDTQYF	TGTGCCAGCAGCTTCCGGGGGGCGCAGACAGATACGCAGTATTTT	TRBV5-6	.	.	TRBJ2-3
CATSDPGTGSYEQYF	TGTGCCACCAGTGATCCCGGGACAGGCTCCTACGAGCAGTACTTC	TRBV24-1	.	TRBD1	TRBJ2-7
CASSLYLGNHEQYF	TGTGCCAGCAGCTTATATCTGGGGAACCACGAGCAGTACTTC	TRBV11-2	few	.	TRBJ2-7
CASNPGTKDEQFF	TGCGCCAGCAACCCCGGGACGAAGGATGAGCAGTTCTTC	TRBV5-1	.	.	TRBJ2-1
CASSRGYGYTF	TGCGCCAGCAGCCGGGGGTATGGCTACACCTTC	TRBV5-1	.	.	TRBJ1-2
CASSELSYGYTF	TGTGCCAGCAGTGAACTCAGCTATGGCTACACCTTC	TRBV2	.	.	TRBJ1-2
CASSPDSEGAFF	TGCGCCAGCAGCCCGGACAGTGAGGGAGCTTTCTTT	TRBV5-1	.	.	TRBJ1-1
CASSLWGARFKPQHF	TGTGCCAGTAGTCTATGGGGGGCGCGTTTTAAGCCCCAGCATTTT	TRBV19	.	.	TRBJ1-5
CASSESRGGNQPQHF	TGTGCCAGCAGCGAGAGTCGCGGGGGCAATCAGCCCCAGCATTTT	TRBV6-5	.	.	TRBJ1-5
CASSSREGGPEAFF	TGTGCCAGCAGCTCTAGAGAGGGGGGGCCCGAAGCTTTCTTT	TRBV7-8	.	.	TRBJ1-1
CASSAGTGEGADTQYF	TGTGCCAGCAGCGCAGGGACAGGGGAAGGGGCAGATACGCAGTATTTT	TRBV9	.	TRBD1	TRBJ2-3
CASSGRGTQNTEAFF	TGTGCCAGCAGCGGTCGAGGGACGCAGAACACTGAAGCTTTCTTT	TRBV5-4	few	.	TRBJ1-1
CASSRNRVPQYF	TGTGCCAGCAGTCGGAACAGGGTTCCGCAGTACTTC	TRBV28	.	.	TRBJ2-7
CASNFLTPNTGELFF	TGTGCCAGCAACTTCCTGACTCCGAACACCGGGGAGCTGTTTTTT	TRBV28	.	.	TRBJ2-2
CASSVVESPYEQYF	TGTGCCAGCAGCGTAGTGGAGAGCCCCTACGAGCAGTACTTC	TRBV9	.	.	TRBJ2-7
CASSYGSYRNQPQHF	TGTGCCAGCAGTTACGGTTCCTACCGGAATCAGCCCCAGCATTTT	TRBV6-5	.	.	TRBJ1-5
CASSSTGTGDYGYTF	TGTGCCAGCAGTTCTACCGGGACAGGGGACTATGGCTACACCTTC	TRBV6-5	.	TRBD1	TRBJ1-2
CASRPGQGKGELFF	TGTGCCAGCAGACCGGGACAGGGGAAAGGGGAACTGTTTTTT	TRBV6-5	.	TRBD1	TRBJ1-4
CASSQEARGHSYEQYF	TGCGCCAGCAGCCAAGAGGCGAGGGGCCACTCCTACGAGCAGTACTTC	TRBV4-3	.	.	TRBJ2-7
CAWSRWGGLMNTEAFF	TGTGCCTGGAGTCGATGGGGGGGCTTAATGAACACTGAAGCTTTCTTT	TRBV30	few	.	TRBJ1-1
CATSVVAGASDTQYF	TGTGCCACCAGTGTGGTAGCGGGGGCGTCGGATACGCAGTATTTT	TRBV24-1	.	TRBD2	TRBJ2-3
CASSEGGIYGYTF	TGTGCCAGCAGTGAGGGAGGCATTTATGGCTACACCTTC	TRBV2	.	.	TRBJ1-2
CASRDRGQPQHF	TGTGCCAGTAGGGACAGGGGTCAGCCCCAGCATTTT	TRBV19	.	TRBD1	TRBJ1-5
CASSDGGSQFF	TGTGCCAGCAGTGACGGCGGGTCGCAGTTCTTC	TRBV6-2/TRBV6-3	.	.	TRBJ2-1
CASRNLAGGAYGELFF	TGCGCCAGCAGAAACTTAGCGGGAGGGGCTTACGGGGAGCTGTTTTTT	TRBV5-1	.	TRBD2	TRBJ2-2